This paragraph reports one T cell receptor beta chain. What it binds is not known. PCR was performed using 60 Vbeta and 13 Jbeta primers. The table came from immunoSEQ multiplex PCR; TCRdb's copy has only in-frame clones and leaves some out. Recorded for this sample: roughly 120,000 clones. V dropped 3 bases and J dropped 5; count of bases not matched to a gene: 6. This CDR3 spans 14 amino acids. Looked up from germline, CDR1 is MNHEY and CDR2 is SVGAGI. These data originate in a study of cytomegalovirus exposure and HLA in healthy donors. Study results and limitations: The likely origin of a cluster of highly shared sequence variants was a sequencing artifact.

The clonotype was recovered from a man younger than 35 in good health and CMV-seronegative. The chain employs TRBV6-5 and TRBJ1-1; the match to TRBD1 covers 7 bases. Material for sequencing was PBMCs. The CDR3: CASSYRAGGTEAFF. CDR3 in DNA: TGTGCCAGCAGTTATAGAGCAGGGGGTACTGAAGCTTTCTTT.